This T cell receptor (beta chain) was identified in a study of immune evolution from preneoplasia to lung adenocarcinoma (dated by TCRdb to about 2021). Concerning the study at large: Immune contexture across lung adenocarcinoma precursors and invasive adenocarcinoma was profiled using immune gene expression, TCR sequencing and multiplex immunofluorescence. The TCR sequencing data were obtained from 51 patients. Resected precursor lesions (AAH, AIS, MIA) and invasive adenocarcinomas were compared with paired morphologically normal lung tissue. POLYSOLVER was used to infer Class I HLA alleles from exome data, and LOHHLA was used to detect allele-specific HLA loss. Sample size was determined by specimen availability and not by a prior power calculation. The overall cohort comprised around 55 patients with pulmonary nodules who underwent surgical resection. Whole exome sequencing and methylation data from the same cohort of nodules were integrated with the immune data. It was reported in the study that 95 to 120 samples were used for TCR sequencing. Summary of the overall study and its limitations: Because every patient came from Japan and China, how well the results apply to Western populations was uncertain. The findings reflected association rather than direct causation, and larger cohorts with long-term follow-up and longitudinal biopsies were considered necessary. The highest clonality was observed in normal lung, whereas higher T cell density and diversity but lower clonality appeared to be present in later-stage lesions. Normal lung had the highest top T cell clone frequencies, which appeared to decline progressively from AAH through AIS, MIA and invasive adenocarcinoma.

With respect to this clone: Its recognized antigen is unknown. Base quality data are lacking; no much larger clone is found one base away.

TCR beta CDR3 regions were sequenced from DNA using the immunoSEQ hsTCRbeta Kit. The study's processing was this. The ImmunoSEQ Analyzer was used to analyse the TCR sequencing data. T cell clonality was calculated on productive rearrangements as 1 minus Pielou's evenness. The inverse Simpson index, applied to productive templates, was used to measure T cell diversity. T cell density was defined as TCR beta template counts normalized to usable DNA, with usable DNA estimated by amplification and sequencing of housekeeping genes. TCR metrics were compared across histologic stages using two-sided Kruskal-Wallis tests. In TCRdb, the immuneACCESS table is reduced to in-frame sequences with V and J assigned. These tables do not hold every clone; where another copy was compared, an unresolved V gene accounts for under half, and the others remain unexplained. V, J and clone size reflect that table, while D and trimming were determined from the DNA. The sample profile shows 5,000 to 6,000 clones; roughly 79% of them were found once. Jointly, the top ten make up more than 25% of the sample.

Between about 2013 and 2017, the patients underwent resection in either Japan or China. The histologic diagnosis of each case was independently confirmed on H&E slides by two lung cancer pathologists. DNA was isolated from FFPE tissue using the AllPrep DNA/RNA FFPE Kit. Spanning cysteine to phenylalanine, the CDR3 consists of 17 amino acids. This entry keeps only the CDR3 DNA: 51 bases, framed from base 1. At the junction V is shortened by 3 bases and J by 1 base; bases outside the gene matches: 9. For CDR1 and CDR2, the germline V gene lists MGHRA and YSYEKL. The sample comprised FFPE normal lung tissue adjacent to the tumor. The V gene is TRBV4-1 and the J gene is TRBJ1-1, with 9 bases in between that match TRBD1. The TCR sequence derives from a person in their sixties with lung adenocarcinoma. The base sequence is TGCGCCAGCAGCCATTATGGACAGGGGCCGGGGAACACTGAAGCTTTCTTT. This translates into CASSHYGQGPGNTEAFF.